The 19 T cell receptor beta chains below all came from one sample that was sequenced in a study of beta chain features in type 1 diabetes. Every bit of the isolated RNA underwent reverse transcription, so sequencing read expressed TCRB transcripts. TCRdb keeps only in-frame clones here, not all; method: immunoSEQ multiplex PCR. The repertoire holds about 300,000 clones, with around an eighth as singletons. Study-wide points: Moderate but significant shortening of TCRB CDR3s was recorded in all four CD4+ subsets from Type 1 diabetes patients.

The antigens these receptors bind are not known. The sequencing sample was made of naive CD4+ T cells from blood. These TCRs come from a woman under 30 with type 1 diabetes.

This clone came up a few times. The V gene is TRBV29-1, the J gene TRBJ1-1; D gene ambiguous. Germline lookup yields CDR1 SQVTM and CDR2 ANQGSEA. The CDR3 is 14 residues long. The ends were cut back, 0 bases at V and 4 bases at J, with 12 bases in the middle. The CDR3 region has the DNA TGCAGCGTTGAAGAATGGGCCAGTTCCACTGAAGCTTTCTTT. Its protein is CSVEEWASSTEAFF.

Concerning this clone itself: Sequence at one end of the junction differs from germline and may be a read error. The V gene is TRBV30, the J gene TRBJ1-1; TRBD1 matches at 8 bases. The germline V gene has CDR1 GTSNPN and CDR2 SVGIG (reference sequence). The CDR3 runs 14 residues. CDR3 coding DNA: TGTGCCTGGAGTATCGGACAGGGATTTACTGAAGCTTCCTTT. Translated, it gives CAWSIGQGFTEASF.

This clone was picked up a small number of times. The chain joins TRBV21-1 to TRBJ1-1; the table calls TRBD1, which could not be checked here. TRBV21-1 is annotated as a pseudogene. The length of the CDR3 is 13 residues. Here the CDR3 reads CASSKGRPYEAFF. The CDR3 DNA reads as TGTGCCAGCAGCAAGGGGCGTCCTTATGAAGCTTTCTTT.

The J gene is TRBJ1-1, the V gene TRBV6-1; D remains unclear. V was trimmed by 1 base and J by 8 bases, leaving 14 bases between them. The CDR3 has 14 residues. Germline lookup yields CDR1 MNHNS and CDR2 SASEGT. CDR3 region: CASSEGMEPAEAFF. CDR3 DNA: TGTGCCAGCAGTGAAGGAATGGAGCCAGCCGAAGCTTTCTTT.

This chain connects TRBV28 to TRBJ1-5; perhaps TRBD1 as D (5 bases). Trimming took 7 bases from V and 6 from J, leaving 13 bases between them. Germline CDR1 and CDR2: MDHEN and SYDVKM. The CDR3 has 13 residues. CDR3 nucleotides: TGTGCCAGCATCCCGACGGGGGGTCAGCCCCAGCATTTT. It codes for CASIPTGGQPQHF.

The chain recombines TRBV5-6 with TRBJ2-1, with D possibly being TRBD1 (5 bases). Trimming took off 2 bases at V and 1 base at J, with 7 bases between the two ends. Per the germline V gene, CDR1 is SGHDT and CDR2 is YYEEEE. The CDR3 has 14 residues. CDR3 in DNA: TGTGCCAGCAGCTTAGGGGAATCCTACAATGAGCAGTTCTTC. It yields the protein CASSLGESYNEQFF.

This clone was recorded once. The genes are TRBV5-4 and TRBJ2-1; 11 positions agree with TRBD2. After removal of 3 bases from V and 7 bases from J, the junction contained 6 bases not matched to a gene. CDR1 SGHNT and CDR2 YYREEE come from the germline V gene (reference sequence). The CDR3 is made up of 15 amino acids. In DNA form, the CDR3 reads TGTGCCAGCAGCTCAACTAGCGGGAGAAATAATGAGCAGTTCTTC. It encodes CASSSTSGRNNEQFF. Based on the CDR3 plus reference TRBV5-4 and TRBJ2-1, the full variable domain is ETGVTQSPTHLIKTRGQQVTLRCSSQSGHNTVSWYQQALGQGPQFIFQYYREEENGRGNFPPRFSGLQFPNYSSELNVNALELDDSALYLCASSSTSGRNNEQFFGPGTRLTVL.

In this sample, this clone turned up a few times. This chain joins TRBV5-4 and TRBJ1-1; 9 nucleotides align to TRBD1. The CDR3 is made up of 14 amino acids. V gave up 0 bases and J gave up 5 bases; unmatched junction bases: 2. Germline V gene sequence: CDR1 SGHNT, CDR2 YYREEE (reference sequence). The CDR3 DNA is TGTGCCAGCAGCTTGGGGGACAGGGTTACTGAAGCTTTCTTT. Translated: CASSLGDRVTEAFF.

This clone was seen a handful of times. The chain joins TRBV9 to TRBJ2-5; 11 bases match TRBD2. V dropped 0 bases and J dropped 3; count of bases not matched to a gene: 4. Germline loops: CDR1 SGDLS, CDR2 YYNGEE. There are 16 residues in the CDR3. Here the CDR3 DNA reads TGTGCCAGCAGCGTAGACCGACTAGCGGGAAAAGAGACCCAGTACTTC. Translating gives CASSVDRLAGKETQYF.

V usage is TRBV19 and J usage is TRBJ2-4; D gene uncertain. V dropped 5 bases and J dropped 3 bases, with 11 bases sitting between them. Germline loops: CDR1 LNHDA, CDR2 SQIVND (reference sequence). The CDR3 is 14 residues long. CDR3 residues: CASSGAGVKNIQYF. The DNA of the CDR3 is TGTGCCAGTAGTGGAGCTGGTGTCAAAAACATTCAGTACTTC.

The sample holds a few counts of this clone. This chain joins TRBV6-6 and TRBJ2-1; 7 bases fit TRBD1. This CDR3 is built from 15 residues. The germline gives CDR1 MNHNY, CDR2 SVGAGI (reference sequence). J lost 6 bases, V lost 2 bases, and 7 bases had no gene match. This chain's CDR3 is CASSYTGQAPNEQFF. The CDR3 DNA reads TGTGCCAGCAGTTACACAGGACAGGCCCCCAATGAGCAGTTCTTC.

This clone was observed a few times. The V and J genes are TRBV2 and TRBJ2-7, with D possibly TRBD1 on 5 matching bases. There are 16 residues in the CDR3. The germline V and J ends were trimmed by 4 bases and 2 bases, with 18 bases remaining between them. CDR1 SNHLY and CDR2 FYNNEI come from the germline V gene. The CDR3, as DNA: TGTGCCAGCAGTGGACCGAACAGGCCCCCTGCCTACGAGCAGTACTTC. Amino acids: CASSGPNRPPAYEQYF.

This chain links TRBV4-3 with TRBJ2-6; D uncertain. V dropped 4 bases and J dropped 0 bases, with 4 bases sitting between them. CDR1 is LGHNA and CDR2 is YSLEER in the germline V gene. This CDR3 spans 14 amino acids. The CDR3 DNA reads as TGCGCCAGCAGCCGGGCCTCTGGGGCCAACGTCCTGACTTTC. Translation gives CASSRASGANVLTF.

The chain couples TRBV6-5 to TRBJ2-3; a possible D gene is TRBD2 (5 bases). CDR1 MNHEY and CDR2 SVGAGI come from the germline V gene. Trimming took 7 bases from V and 3 from J, leaving 11 bases between them. CDR3 length: 13 residues. In DNA, the CDR3 is TGTGCCAGCACCCGGGATGGAACAGATACGCAGTATTTT. Encoded protein: CASTRDGTDTQYF.

This clone was picked up a small number of times. The chain couples TRBV18 to TRBJ1-1, with TRBD1 as a possible D gene (5 bases). Looked up from germline, CDR1 is KGHSH and CDR2 is LQKENI. Trimming pared 0 bases from V and 4 bases from J, leaving 12 bases between. There are 15 residues in the CDR3. In DNA form, the CDR3 reads TGTGCCAGCTCACCACCCGGGGGGTTGGCCACTGAAGCTTTCTTT. Amino acid sequence: CASSPPGGLATEAFF.

This chain uses TRBV15 with TRBJ2-1, with a tentative D call TRBD1 (6 bases). Looked up from germline, CDR1 is LNHNV and CDR2 is YYDKDF (reference sequence). Deletions cut 0 bases from V and 5 bases from J, with 17 bases between. The CDR3 sequence is 17 residues long. The CDR3 loop is CATSRDQGGVRNNEQFF. DNA for the CDR3: TGTGCCACCAGCAGAGATCAAGGGGGAGTGAGAAACAATGAGCAGTTCTTC.

This chain uses TRBV6-5 with TRBJ2-5; the D is unclear. The CDR3 has 13 amino acids. Trimming cost V 8 bases and J 1 base, with 11 bases left between them. In germline, CDR1 is MNHEY, CDR2 SVGAGI. The CDR3 here is CASLTPGQETQYF. CDR3 bases: TGTGCCAGCCTGACTCCTGGCCAAGAGACCCAGTACTTC.

This clone was recorded a few times. This sequence joins TRBV9 and TRBJ2-3; D is possibly TRBD2 (7 bases). CDR3 length equals 15 residues. Germline V CDR1 and CDR2: SGDLS, YYNGEE. The germline V and J ends were trimmed by 1 base and 2 bases, with 11 bases remaining between them. This CDR3 reads CASSVWGGSTDTQYF. The CDR3, as DNA: TGTGCCAGCAGCGTATGGGGGGGCTCCACAGATACGCAGTATTTT.

This clone showed up just a few times. The V gene is TRBV15, the J gene TRBJ2-7; 8 nucleotides line up with TRBD1. With 6 bases clipped from V and 1 base from J, the junction kept 8 bases outside the gene matches. The germline gives CDR1 LNHNV, CDR2 YYDKDF (reference sequence). CDR3 length: 15 amino acids. The DNA for the CDR3 is TGTGCCACCAGTCAAGACAGGGGCTCTTCCTACGAGCAGTACTTC. Translated, it gives CATSQDRGSSYEQYF.